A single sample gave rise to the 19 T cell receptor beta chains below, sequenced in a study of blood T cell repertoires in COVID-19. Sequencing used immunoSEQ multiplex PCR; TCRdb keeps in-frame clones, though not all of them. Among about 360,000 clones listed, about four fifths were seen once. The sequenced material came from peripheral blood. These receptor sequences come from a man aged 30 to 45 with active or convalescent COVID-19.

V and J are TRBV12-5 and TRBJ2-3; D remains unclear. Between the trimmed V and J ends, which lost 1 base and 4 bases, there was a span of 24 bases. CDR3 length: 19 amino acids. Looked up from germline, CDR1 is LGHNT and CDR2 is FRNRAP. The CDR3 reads CASGLALPYERRSADTQYF. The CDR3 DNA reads TGTGCTAGTGGTTTGGCCCTCCCCTATGAGCGCCGATCCGCAGATACGCAGTATTTT.

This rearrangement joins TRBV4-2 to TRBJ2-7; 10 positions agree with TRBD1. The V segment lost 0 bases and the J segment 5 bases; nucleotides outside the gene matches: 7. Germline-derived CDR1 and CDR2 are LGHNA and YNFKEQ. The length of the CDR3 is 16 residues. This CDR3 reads CASSQDGAGQGNEQYF. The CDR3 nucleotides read TGTGCCAGCAGCCAAGATGGAGCGGGACAGGGGAACGAGCAGTACTTC.

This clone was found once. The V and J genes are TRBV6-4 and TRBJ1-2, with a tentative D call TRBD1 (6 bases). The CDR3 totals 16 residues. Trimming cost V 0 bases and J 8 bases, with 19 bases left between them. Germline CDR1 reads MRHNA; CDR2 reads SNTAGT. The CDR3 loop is CASSDSAAGTQHGYTF. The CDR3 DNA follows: TGTGCCAGCAGTGACTCCGCCGCCGGGACACAACACGGCTACACCTTC.

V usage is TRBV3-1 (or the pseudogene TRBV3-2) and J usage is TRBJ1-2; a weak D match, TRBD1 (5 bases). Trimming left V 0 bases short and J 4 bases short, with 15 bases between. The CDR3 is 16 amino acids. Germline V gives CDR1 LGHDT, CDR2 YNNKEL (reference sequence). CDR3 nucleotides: TGTGCCAGCAGCCAAGATCCGGAGGGGATCGGCTATGGCTACACCTTC. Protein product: CASSQDPEGIGYGYTF.

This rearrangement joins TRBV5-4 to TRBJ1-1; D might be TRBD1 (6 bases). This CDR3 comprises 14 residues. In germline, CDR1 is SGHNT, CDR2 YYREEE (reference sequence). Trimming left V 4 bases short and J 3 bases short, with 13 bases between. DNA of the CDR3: TGTGCCAGCAGCGACCAGGGGTGGGACACTGAAGCTTTCTTT. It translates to CASSDQGWDTEAFF.

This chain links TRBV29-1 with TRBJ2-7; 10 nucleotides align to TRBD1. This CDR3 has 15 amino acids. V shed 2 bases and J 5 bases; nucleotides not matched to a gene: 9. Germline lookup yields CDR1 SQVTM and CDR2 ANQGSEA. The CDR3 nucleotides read TGCAGCGTTGAAAGTGGGGGGACAGGGGCACACGAGCAGTACTTC. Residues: CSVESGGTGAHEQYF.

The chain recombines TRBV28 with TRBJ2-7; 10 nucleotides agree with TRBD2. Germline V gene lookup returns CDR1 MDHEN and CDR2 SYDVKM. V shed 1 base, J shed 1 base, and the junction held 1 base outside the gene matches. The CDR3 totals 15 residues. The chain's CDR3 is CASSLSLAGSYEQYF. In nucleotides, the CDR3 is TGTGCCAGCAGTTTATCACTAGCGGGATCCTACGAGCAGTACTTC.

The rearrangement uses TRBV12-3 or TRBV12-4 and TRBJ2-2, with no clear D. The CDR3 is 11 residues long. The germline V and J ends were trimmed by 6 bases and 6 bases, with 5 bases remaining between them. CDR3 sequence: CASRQAGELFF. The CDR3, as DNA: TGTGCCAGCAGACAAGCCGGGGAGCTGTTTTTT.

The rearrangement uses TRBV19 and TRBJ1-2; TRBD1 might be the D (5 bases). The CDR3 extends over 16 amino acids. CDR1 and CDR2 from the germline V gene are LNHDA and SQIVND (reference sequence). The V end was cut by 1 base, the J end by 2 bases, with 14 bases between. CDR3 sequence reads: CASSIGRGTLNYGYTF. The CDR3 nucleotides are TGTGCCAGTAGTATAGGAAGGGGTACGCTCAACTATGGCTACACCTTC.

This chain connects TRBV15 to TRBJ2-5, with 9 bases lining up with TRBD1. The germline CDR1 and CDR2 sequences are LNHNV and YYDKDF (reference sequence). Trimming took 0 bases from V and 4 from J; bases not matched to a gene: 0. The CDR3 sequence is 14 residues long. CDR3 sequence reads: CATSREDRGETQYF. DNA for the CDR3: TGTGCCACCAGCAGAGAGGACAGGGGAGAGACCCAGTACTTC.

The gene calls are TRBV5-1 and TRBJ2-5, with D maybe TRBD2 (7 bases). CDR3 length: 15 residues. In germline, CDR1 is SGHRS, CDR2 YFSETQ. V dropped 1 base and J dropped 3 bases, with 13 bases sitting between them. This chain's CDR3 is CASSLRGGSEETQYF. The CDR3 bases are TGCGCCAGCAGCTTGAGGGGGGGGTCGGAAGAGACCCAGTACTTC.

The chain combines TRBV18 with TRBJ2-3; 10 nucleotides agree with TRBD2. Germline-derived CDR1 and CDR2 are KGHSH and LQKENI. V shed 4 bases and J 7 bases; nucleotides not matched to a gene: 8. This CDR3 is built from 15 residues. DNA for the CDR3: TGTGCCAGCTCACAGCCTAGCGGGAGTGGAAATACGCAGTATTTT. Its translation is CASSQPSGSGNTQYF.

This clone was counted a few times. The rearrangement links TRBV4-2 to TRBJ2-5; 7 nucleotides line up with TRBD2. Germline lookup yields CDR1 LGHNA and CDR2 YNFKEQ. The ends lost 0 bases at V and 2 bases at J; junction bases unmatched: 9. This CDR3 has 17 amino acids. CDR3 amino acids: CASSQDGLWGGQETQYF. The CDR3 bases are TGTGCCAGCAGCCAAGATGGACTCTGGGGAGGGCAAGAGACCCAGTACTTC.

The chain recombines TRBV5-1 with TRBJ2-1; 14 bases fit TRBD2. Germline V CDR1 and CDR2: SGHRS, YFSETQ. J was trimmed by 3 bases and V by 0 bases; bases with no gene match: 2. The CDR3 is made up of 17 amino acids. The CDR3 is CASSLGLAGGVYNEQFF. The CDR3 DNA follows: TGCGCCAGCAGCTTGGGACTAGCGGGAGGGGTCTACAATGAGCAGTTCTTC. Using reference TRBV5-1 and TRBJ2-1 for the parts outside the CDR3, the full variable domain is KAGVTQTPRYLIKTRGQQVTLSCSPISGHRSVSWYQQTPGQGLQFLFEYFSETQRNKGNFPGRFSGRQFSNSRSEMNVSTLELGDSALYLCASSLGLAGGVYNEQFFGPGTRLTVL.

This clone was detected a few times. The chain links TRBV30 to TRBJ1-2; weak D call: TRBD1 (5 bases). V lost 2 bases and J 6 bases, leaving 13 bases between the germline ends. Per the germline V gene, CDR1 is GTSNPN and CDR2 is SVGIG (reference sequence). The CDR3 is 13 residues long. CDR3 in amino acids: CAWSPQGLNGYTF. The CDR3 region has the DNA TGTGCCTGGAGTCCTCAGGGTCTTAATGGCTACACCTTC.

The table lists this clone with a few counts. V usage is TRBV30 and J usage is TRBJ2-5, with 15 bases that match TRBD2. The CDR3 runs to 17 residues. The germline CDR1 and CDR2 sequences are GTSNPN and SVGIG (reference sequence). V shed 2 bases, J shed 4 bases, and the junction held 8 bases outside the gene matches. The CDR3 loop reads CAWSLRGLAGGGETQYF. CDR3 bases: TGTGCCTGGAGTTTACGGGGACTAGCGGGGGGCGGAGAGACCCAGTACTTC.

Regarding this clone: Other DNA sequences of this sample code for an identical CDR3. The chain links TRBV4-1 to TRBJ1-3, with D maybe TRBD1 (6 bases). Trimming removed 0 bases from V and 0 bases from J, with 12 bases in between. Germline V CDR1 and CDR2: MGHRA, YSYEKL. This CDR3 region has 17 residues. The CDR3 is CASSQDRGGFSGNTIYF. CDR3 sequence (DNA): TGCGCCAGCAGCCAAGATAGGGGGGGTTTCTCTGGAAACACCATATATTTT.

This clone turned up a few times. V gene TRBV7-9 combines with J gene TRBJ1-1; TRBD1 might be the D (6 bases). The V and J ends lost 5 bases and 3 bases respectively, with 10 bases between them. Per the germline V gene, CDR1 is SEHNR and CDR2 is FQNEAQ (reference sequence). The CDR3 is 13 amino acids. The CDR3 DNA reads TGTGCCAGCAGCACCCCAGGGGACACTGAAGCTTTCTTT. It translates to CASSTPGDTEAFF.

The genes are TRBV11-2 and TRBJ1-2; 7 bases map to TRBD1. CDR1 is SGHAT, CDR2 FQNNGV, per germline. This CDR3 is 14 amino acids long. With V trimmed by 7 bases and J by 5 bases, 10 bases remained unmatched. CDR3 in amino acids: CASTHTGAEYGYTF. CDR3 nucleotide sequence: TGTGCCAGCACCCATACAGGGGCGGAGTATGGCTACACCTTC.